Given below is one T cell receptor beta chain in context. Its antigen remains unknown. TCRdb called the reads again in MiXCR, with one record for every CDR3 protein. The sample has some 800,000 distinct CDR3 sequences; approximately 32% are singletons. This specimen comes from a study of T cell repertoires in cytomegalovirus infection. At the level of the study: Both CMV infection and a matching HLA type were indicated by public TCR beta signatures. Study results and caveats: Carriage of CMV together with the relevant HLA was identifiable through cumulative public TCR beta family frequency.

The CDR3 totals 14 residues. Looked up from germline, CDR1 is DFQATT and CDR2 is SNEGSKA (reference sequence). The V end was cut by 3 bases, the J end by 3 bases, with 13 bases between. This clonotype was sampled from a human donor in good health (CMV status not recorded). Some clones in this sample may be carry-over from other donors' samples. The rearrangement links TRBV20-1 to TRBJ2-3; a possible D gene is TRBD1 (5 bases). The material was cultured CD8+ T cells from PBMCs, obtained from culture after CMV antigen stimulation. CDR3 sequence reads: CSARRQRITDTQYF. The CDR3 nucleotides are TGCAGTGCTAGGAGACAGAGGATTACAGATACGCAGTATTTT.